Below are 12 T cell receptor beta chains sequenced from a single sample in a study of identical twins. TCRdb re-derived calls from the 5' RACE reads in MiXCR, one entry per CDR3 protein. The data hold about 520,000 distinct CDR3 sequences, with roughly a fifth observed a single time. These sequences were also reported in another study, on T cells expressing NK-cell markers.

Sequences were obtained from CD4+ T cells sorted from blood. These receptors were taken from a woman aged 18-30 years in good health.

This clonotype was recorded many times. The chain uses TRBV29-1 and TRBJ2-3, with 9 bases fitting TRBD1. With 7 bases clipped from V and 0 bases from J, the junction kept 5 bases outside the gene matches. Germline V CDR1 and CDR2: SQVTM, ANQGSEA. CDR3 length: 14 amino acids. The CDR3 reads CSAGTGTSTDTQYF. The CDR3 DNA reads TGCAGCGCGGGGACAGGGACTAGCACAGATACGCAGTATTTT.

The J gene is TRBJ2-2, the V gene TRBV20-1, with 8 bases that match TRBD2. J was trimmed by 7 bases and V by 6 bases; bases with no gene match: 10. CDR1 and CDR2 (germline): DFQATT, SNEGSKA (reference sequence). This CDR3 region has 14 residues. The CDR3 here is CSASGGPVIGELFF. The CDR3 nucleotides read TGCAGTGCATCGGGAGGGCCGGTTATCGGGGAGCTGTTTTTT.

The J gene is TRBJ1-2, the V gene TRBV24-1; 8 bases align to TRBD1. J lost 5 bases, V lost 4 bases, and 5 bases had no gene match. The CDR3 has 14 amino acids. CDR1 and CDR2 (germline): KGHDR, SFDVKD. CDR3 region: CATSDRQGLYGYTF. The CDR3 DNA reads as TGTGCCACCAGTGACCGACAGGGGCTTTATGGCTACACCTTC.

This clonotype showed up just a few times. The chain uses TRBV7-2 and TRBJ2-3; D may be TRBD2 (6 bases). Germline V gives CDR1 SGHTA, CDR2 FQGNSA. The germline V and J ends were trimmed by 6 bases and 4 bases, with 14 bases remaining between them. This CDR3 has 14 amino acids. The CDR3, as DNA: TGTGCCAGCAGGCTGGCAGGAGGGGCAGATACGCAGTATTTT. Translating gives CASRLAGGADTQYF.

This clonotype was observed a few times. The chain joins TRBV20-1 to TRBJ2-1; TRBD2 matches 10 bases. CDR1 is DFQATT and CDR2 is SNEGSKA in the germline V gene (reference sequence). Germline trimming cut 3 bases from V and 4 bases from J; bases unmatched to any gene: 9. CDR3 length: 16 amino acids. CDR3 protein: CSASLLAGDNYNEQFF. DNA for the CDR3: TGCAGTGCTAGTTTGCTAGCGGGAGATAATTACAATGAGCAGTTCTTC.

This clonotype appeared many times. This chain uses TRBV7-9 with TRBJ2-2; D gene uncertain. The length of the CDR3 is 15 residues. The germline V and J ends were trimmed by 5 bases and 4 bases, with 14 bases remaining between them. Germline loops: CDR1 SEHNR, CDR2 FQNEAQ (reference sequence). The CDR3 sequence is CASSVGLVFTGELFF. The CDR3 nucleotides read TGTGCCAGCAGCGTGGGATTGGTGTTCACCGGGGAGCTGTTTTTT.

The chain uses TRBV7-6 and TRBJ2-1; 11 bases agree with TRBD2. V lost 1 base, J lost 8 bases, and 7 bases stayed unmatched. The V gene's germline CDR1 is SGHVS and CDR2 FNYEAQ. The CDR3 extends over 16 amino acids. The chain's CDR3 is CASSLESTSGSYEQFF. Written as DNA, the CDR3 is TGTGCCAGCAGCTTAGAATCAACTAGCGGGAGTTATGAGCAGTTCTTC. Supplemented by reference TRBV7-6 and TRBJ2-1, the full variable domain reads GAGVSQSPRYKVTKRGQDVALRCDPISGHVSLYWYRQALGQGPEFLTYFNYEAQQDKSGLPNDRFSAERPEGSISTLTIQRTEQRDSAMYRCASSLESTSGSYEQFFGPGTRLTVL.

The chain combines TRBV4-3 with TRBJ2-3, with D unresolved. The CDR3 length is 16 residues. V dropped 0 bases and J dropped 7 bases, with 17 bases sitting between them. From germline, CDR1 is LGHNA and CDR2 YSLEER. CDR3 residues: CASSQEAPRVGHTQYF. The CDR3 bases are TGCGCCAGCAGCCAAGAGGCCCCTAGGGTTGGGCATACGCAGTATTTT.

The chain carries TRBV10-3 and TRBJ2-7; 9 nucleotides agree with TRBD1. The CDR3 length is 14 residues. Unmatched junction bases numbered 7, after V lost 5 bases and J lost 5 bases. Germline CDR1 ENHRY, CDR2 SYGVKD. CDR3 loop: CAISTGTGLHEQYF. CDR3 bases: TGTGCCATCAGTACCGGGACAGGGCTGCACGAGCAGTACTTC.

The J gene is TRBJ2-7, the V gene TRBV7-2; 9 bases match TRBD1. Germline trimming cut 5 bases from V and 4 bases from J; bases unmatched to any gene: 9. Looked up from germline, CDR1 is SGHTA and CDR2 is FQGNSA. The CDR3 sequence is 15 residues long. CDR3 region: CASSITGTGMYEQYF. Here the CDR3 DNA reads TGTGCCAGCAGCATAACCGGGACAGGGATGTACGAGCAGTACTTC.

This clonotype occurred many times. The V call is TRBV20-1, the J call TRBJ1-1; 11 bases align to TRBD1. The CDR3 covers 14 residues. With V trimmed by 4 bases and J by 3 bases, 4 bases remained unmatched. The germline gives CDR1 DFQATT, CDR2 SNEGSKA (reference sequence). The CDR3 bases are TGCAGTGCTACTGGACAGGGGGCAGACACTGAAGCTTTCTTT. Translation gives CSATGQGADTEAFF.

The genes are TRBV12-3 or TRBV12-4 and TRBJ2-1; unclear D gene. Deletions cut 3 bases from V and 0 bases from J, with 9 bases between. The CDR3 consists of 15 residues. CDR3 amino acids: CASSFVASSYNEQFF. CDR3 nucleotide sequence: TGTGCCAGCAGTTTTGTGGCGAGCTCCTACAATGAGCAGTTCTTC.